This record covers a single T cell receptor beta chain. Its antigen is as yet unknown. Trimming took 5 bases from V and 7 from J, leaving 19 bases between them. The CDR3 sequence is 15 residues long. Germline values: CDR1 SGDLS, CDR2 YYNGEE. Clones were read by immunoSEQ multiplex PCR, and TCRdb kept only the in-frame ones, dropping some. Of 7,500 to 8,500 clones listed, roughly 59% were seen once; the top ten hold under 8%. This entry belongs to a study of T cells in localized non-small cell lung cancer. General study findings and limits: An association was observed between higher blood T cell density and longer overall survival. Maximal T cell clonality occurred in uninvolved adjacent lung, with tumor ranking below it.

The chain employs TRBV9 and TRBJ2-4; D tentatively reads TRBD1 or TRBD2 (5 bases each). The input for sequencing was lymph node tissue, taken before any cancer treatment. This clonotype was sampled from a male donor older than 55 with stage I squamous cell lung carcinoma. CDR3 in amino acids: CASSTTGAEGNIQYF. The CDR3 nucleotides read TGTGCCAGCAGTACAACCGGGGCCGAGGGGAACATTCAGTACTTC.